This T cell receptor beta chain was observed in a study of blood T cell repertoires in COVID-19. Overall study context: Sources were T cells, B-cell-depleted T cells, or PBMCs; the material itself was cDNA or gDNA.

The count of this clone is one. Original processing notes: Reference gene primer amplification yielded estimated nucleated cell counts. TCRdb keeps only in-frame clones here, not all; method: immunoSEQ multiplex PCR. V and J calls plus clone size are reproduced from that table; the DNA served to infer D and trimming. The table has tens of thousands of clones, 88% seen once. The CDR3 loop spans 13 amino acids. V was trimmed by 9 bases and J by 2 bases, leaving 8 bases between them. The genes are TRBV23-1 and TRBJ1-6; D gene ambiguous. TRBV23-1 is an open reading frame, and its role is uncertain. The sample taken for sequencing was peripheral blood. The TCR was taken from a woman aged 80 or over with active or convalescent COVID-19. CDR3: CASNSAYNSPLHF. The CDR3, as DNA: TGCGCCAGTAACAGTGCCTATAATTCACCCCTCCACTTT.